This TCR beta chain was obtained from a study of T cells after posttransplantation cyclophosphamide. General study points: TRB clonality was highly associated with recipient CMV seropositivity and reactivation.

CDR3 length: 13 residues. Germline V lookup: CDR1 MNHNS, CDR2 SASEGT. V was shortened by 3 bases and J by 8 bases, with 11 bases between the two germline ends. Clones were read by immunoSEQ multiplex PCR, and TCRdb kept only the in-frame ones, dropping some. This table has approximately 47,000 clones, roughly 93% appearing once. To note about this clone: Antigen: not known.

Sequenced material: PBMCs. This clonotype was obtained from a woman in her 50s in good health and a related stem cell transplant donor. J is TRBJ2-1 and V is TRBV6-1; D might be TRBD2 (6 bases). CDR3 residues: CASSETSNYEQFF. The CDR3 coding sequence is TGTGCCAGCAGTGAGACTAGTAACTATGAGCAGTTCTTC.